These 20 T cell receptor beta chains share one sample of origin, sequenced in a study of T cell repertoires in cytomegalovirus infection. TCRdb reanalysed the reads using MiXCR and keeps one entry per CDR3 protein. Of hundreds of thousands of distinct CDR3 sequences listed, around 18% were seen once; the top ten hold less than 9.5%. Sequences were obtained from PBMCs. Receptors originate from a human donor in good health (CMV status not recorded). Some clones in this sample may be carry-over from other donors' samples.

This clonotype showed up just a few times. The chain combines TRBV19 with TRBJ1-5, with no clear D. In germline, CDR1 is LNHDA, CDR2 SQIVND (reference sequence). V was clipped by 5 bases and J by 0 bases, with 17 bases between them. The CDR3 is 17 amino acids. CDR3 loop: CASSASLTSYSNQPQHF. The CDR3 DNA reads TGTGCCAGTAGTGCGTCGTTGACATCCTATAGCAATCAGCCCCAGCATTTT.

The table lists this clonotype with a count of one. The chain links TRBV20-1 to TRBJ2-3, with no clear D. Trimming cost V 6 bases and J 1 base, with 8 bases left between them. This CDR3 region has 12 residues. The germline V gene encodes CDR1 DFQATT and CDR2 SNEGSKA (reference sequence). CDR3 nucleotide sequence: TGCAGTGCCGGCCGGGGCACAGATACGCAGTATTTT. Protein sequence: CSAGRGTDTQYF.

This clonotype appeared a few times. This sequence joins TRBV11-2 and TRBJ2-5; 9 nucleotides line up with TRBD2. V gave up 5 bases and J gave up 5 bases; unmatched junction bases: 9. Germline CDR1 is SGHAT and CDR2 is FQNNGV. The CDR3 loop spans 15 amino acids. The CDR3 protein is CASSLFSGSPETQYF. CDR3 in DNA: TGTGCCAGCAGCCTCTTTAGCGGGAGCCCCGAGACCCAGTACTTC.

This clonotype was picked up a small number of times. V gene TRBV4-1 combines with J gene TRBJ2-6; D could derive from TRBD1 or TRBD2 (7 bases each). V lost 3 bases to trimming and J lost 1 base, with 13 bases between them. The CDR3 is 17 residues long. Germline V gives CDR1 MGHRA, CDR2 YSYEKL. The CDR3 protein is CASSQRQGGSGANVLTF. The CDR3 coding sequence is TGCGCCAGCAGCCAGAGACAGGGAGGGTCTGGGGCCAACGTCCTGACTTTC.

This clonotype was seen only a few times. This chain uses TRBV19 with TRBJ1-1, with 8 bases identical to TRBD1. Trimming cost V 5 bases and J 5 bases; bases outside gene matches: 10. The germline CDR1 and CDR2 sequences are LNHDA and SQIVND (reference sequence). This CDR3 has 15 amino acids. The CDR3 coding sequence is TGTGCCAGTAGTCAATCCGGGACAGGCCGAACTGAAGCTTTCTTT. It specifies CASSQSGTGRTEAFF.

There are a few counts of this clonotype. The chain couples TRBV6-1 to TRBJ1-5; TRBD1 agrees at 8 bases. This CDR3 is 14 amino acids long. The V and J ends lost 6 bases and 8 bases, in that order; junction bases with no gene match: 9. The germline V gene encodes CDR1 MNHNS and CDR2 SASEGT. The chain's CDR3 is CASRRQGSTEPQHF. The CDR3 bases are TGTGCCAGCAGAAGACAGGGGAGTACCGAGCCCCAGCATTTT.

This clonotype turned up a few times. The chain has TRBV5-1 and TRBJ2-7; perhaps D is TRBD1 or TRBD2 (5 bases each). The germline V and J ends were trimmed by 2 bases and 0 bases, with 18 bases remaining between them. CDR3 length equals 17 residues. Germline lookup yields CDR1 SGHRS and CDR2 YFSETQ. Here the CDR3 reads CASSLPTGTGSSYEQYF. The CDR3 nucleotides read TGCGCCAGCAGCTTACCAACCGGGACGGGTAGCTCCTACGAGCAGTACTTC.

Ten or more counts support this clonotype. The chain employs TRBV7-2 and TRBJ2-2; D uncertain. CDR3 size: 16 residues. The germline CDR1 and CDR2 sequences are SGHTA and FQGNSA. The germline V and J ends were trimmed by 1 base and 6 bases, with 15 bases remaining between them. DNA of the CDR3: TGTGCCAGCAGCTTAGTGGTGACTTCTGGATCCGGGGAGCTGTTTTTT. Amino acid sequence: CASSLVVTSGSGELFF.

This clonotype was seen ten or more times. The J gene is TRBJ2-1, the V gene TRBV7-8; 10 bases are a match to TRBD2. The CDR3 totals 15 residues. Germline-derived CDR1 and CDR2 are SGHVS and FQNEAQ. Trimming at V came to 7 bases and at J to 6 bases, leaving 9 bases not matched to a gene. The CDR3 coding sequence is TGTGCCAGCACCCAAGCGGGAGGGCCTTTCAATGAGCAGTTCTTC. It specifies CASTQAGGPFNEQFF.

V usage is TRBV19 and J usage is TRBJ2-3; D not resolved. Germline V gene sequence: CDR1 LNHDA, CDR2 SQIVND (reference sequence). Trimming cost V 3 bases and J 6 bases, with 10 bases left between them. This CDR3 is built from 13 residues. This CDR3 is CASSIRPPDTQYF. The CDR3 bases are TGTGCCAGTAGTATTCGTCCCCCCGATACGCAGTATTTT.

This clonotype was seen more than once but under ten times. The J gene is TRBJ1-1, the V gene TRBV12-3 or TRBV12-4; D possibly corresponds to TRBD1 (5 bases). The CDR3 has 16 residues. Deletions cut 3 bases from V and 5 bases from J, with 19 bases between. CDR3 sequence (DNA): TGTGCCAGCAGTTTGGGTATGGGAGGGAGGGGAACTGAAGCTTTCTTT. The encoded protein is CASSLGMGGRGTEAFF.

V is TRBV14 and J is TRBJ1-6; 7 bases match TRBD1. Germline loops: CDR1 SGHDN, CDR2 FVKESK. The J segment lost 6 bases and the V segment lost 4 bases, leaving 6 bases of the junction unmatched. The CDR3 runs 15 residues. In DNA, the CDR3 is TGTGCCAGCAGCCCCCGAGGGGGCCCTAATTCACCCCTCCACTTT. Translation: CASSPRGGPNSPLHF.

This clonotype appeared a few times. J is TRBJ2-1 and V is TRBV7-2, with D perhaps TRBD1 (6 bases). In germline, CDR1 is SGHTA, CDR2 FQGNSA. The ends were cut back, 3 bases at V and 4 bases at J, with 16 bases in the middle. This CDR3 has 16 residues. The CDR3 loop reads CASSFGPSRGYNEQFF. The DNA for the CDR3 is TGTGCCAGCAGCTTTGGTCCTAGCAGGGGATACAATGAGCAGTTCTTC. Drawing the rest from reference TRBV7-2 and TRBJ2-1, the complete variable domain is GAGVSQSPSNKVTEKGKDVELRCDPISGHTALYWYRQSLGQGLEFLIYFQGNSAPDKSGLPSDRFSAERTGGSVSTLTIQRTQQEDSAVYLCASSFGPSRGYNEQFFGPGTRLTVL.

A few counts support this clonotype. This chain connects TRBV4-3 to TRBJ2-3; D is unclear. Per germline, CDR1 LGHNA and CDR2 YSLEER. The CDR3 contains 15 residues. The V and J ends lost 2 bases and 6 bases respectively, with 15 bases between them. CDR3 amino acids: CASSQLRYPPDTQYF. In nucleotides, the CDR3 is TGCGCCAGCAGCCAATTGAGGTACCCGCCCGATACGCAGTATTTT.

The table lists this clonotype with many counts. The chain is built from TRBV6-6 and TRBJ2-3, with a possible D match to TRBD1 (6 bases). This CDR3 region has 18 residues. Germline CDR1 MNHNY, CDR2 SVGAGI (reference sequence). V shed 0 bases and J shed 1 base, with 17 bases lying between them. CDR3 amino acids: CASSYSRWGPHGTDTQYF. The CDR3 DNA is TGTGCCAGCAGTTACTCGAGGTGGGGGCCCCACGGCACAGATACGCAGTATTTT.

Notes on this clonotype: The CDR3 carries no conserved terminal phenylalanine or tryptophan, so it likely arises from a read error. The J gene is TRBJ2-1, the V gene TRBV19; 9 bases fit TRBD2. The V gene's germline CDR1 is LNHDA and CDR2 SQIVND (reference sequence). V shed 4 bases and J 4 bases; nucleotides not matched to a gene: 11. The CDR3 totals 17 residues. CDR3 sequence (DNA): TGTGCCAGTAGTAATTCCCCCCCTAGCGGGACTTACAATGAGCAGTTCTTA. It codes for CASSNSPPSGTYNEQFL.

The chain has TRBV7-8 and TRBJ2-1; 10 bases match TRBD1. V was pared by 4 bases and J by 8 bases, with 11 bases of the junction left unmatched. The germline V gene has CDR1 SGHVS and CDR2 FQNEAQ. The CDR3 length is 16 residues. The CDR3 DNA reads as TGTGCCAGCAGCTCGGCTAGGGGACAGGGGATGTATGAGCAGTTCTTC. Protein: CASSSARGQGMYEQFF.

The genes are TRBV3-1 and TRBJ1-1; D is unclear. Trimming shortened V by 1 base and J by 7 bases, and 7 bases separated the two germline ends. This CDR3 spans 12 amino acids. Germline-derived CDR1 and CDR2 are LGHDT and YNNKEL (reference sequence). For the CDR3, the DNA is TGTGCCAGCAGCCAAGGGACGCTTGAAGCTTTCTTT. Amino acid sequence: CASSQGTLEAFF.

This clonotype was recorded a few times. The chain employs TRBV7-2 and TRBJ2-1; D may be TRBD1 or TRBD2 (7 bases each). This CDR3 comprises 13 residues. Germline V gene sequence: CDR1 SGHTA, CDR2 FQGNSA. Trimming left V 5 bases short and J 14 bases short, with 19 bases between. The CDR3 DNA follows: TGTGCCAGCAGCCCCAGGGGGGGTAGAGGGGAGTTCTTC. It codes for CASSPRGGRGEFF. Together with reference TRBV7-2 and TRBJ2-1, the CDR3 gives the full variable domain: GAGVSQSPSNKVTEKGKDVELRCDPISGHTALYWYRQSLGQGLEFLIYFQGNSAPDKSGLPSDRFSAERTGGSVSTLTIQRTQQEDSAVYLCASSPRGGRGEFFGPGTRLTVL.

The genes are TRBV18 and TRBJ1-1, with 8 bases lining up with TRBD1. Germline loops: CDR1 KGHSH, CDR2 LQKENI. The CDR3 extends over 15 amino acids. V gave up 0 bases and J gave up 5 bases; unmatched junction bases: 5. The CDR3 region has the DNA TGTGCCAGCTCACCACCAAACAGGGGGGGTACTGAAGCTTTCTTT. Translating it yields CASSPPNRGGTEAFF.